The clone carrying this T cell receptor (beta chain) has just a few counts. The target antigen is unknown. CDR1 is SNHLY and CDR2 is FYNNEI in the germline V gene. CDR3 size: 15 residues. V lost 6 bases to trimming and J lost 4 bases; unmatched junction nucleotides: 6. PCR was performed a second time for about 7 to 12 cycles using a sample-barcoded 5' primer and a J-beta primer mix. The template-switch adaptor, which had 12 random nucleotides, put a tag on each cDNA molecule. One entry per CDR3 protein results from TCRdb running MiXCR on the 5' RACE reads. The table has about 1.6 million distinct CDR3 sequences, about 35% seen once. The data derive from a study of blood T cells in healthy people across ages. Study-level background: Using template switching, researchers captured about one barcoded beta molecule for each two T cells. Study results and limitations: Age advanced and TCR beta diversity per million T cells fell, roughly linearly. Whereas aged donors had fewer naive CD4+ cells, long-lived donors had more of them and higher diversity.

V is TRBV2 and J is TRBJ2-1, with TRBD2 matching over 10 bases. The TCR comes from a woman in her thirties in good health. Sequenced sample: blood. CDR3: CASRELAGIYNEQFF. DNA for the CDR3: TGTGCCAGCAGGGAACTAGCGGGAATTTACAATGAGCAGTTCTTC.